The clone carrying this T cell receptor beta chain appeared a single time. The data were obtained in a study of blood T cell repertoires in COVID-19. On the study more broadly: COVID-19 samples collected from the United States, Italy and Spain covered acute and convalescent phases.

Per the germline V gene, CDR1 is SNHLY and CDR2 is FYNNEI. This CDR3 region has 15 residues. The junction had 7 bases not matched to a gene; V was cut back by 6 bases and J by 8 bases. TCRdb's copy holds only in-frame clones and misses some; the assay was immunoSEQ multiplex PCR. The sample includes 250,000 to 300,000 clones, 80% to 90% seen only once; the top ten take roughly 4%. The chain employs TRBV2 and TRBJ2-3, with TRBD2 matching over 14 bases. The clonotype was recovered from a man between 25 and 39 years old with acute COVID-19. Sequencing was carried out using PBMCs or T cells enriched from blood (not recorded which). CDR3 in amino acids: CASSDGLAGGGTQYF. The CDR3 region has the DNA TGTGCCAGCAGCGACGGACTAGCGGGAGGAGGTACGCAGTATTTT.